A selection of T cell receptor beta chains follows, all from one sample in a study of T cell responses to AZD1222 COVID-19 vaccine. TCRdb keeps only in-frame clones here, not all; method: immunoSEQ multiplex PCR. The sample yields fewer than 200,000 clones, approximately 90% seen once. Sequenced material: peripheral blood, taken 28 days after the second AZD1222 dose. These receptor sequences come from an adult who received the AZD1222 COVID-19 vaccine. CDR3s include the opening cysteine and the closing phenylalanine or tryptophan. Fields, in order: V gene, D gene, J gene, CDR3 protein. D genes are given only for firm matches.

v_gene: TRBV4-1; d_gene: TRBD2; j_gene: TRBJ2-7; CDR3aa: CASNPMGGGEQYF
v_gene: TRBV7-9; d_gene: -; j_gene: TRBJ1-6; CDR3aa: CASSLGPGAISPLHF
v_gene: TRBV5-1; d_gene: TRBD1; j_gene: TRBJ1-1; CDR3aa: CASSLAGTGSLSVGKNTEAFF
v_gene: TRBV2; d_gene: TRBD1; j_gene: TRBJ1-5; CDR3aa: CASSTGTGTSPQHF
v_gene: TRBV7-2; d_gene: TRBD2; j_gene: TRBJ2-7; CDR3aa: CASSPQRGLAGEQYF
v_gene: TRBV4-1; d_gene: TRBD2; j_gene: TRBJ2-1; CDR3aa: CASSLPIAGGRNEQFF
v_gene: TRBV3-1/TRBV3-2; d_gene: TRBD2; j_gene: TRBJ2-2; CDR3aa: CASRARWRGMAGELFF
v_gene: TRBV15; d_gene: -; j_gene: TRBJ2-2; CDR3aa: CATSRDLGRRSGELFF
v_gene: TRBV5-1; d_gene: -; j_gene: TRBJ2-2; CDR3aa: CASSPRGTGELFF
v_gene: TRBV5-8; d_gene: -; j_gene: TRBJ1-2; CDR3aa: CASSHIRNYGYTF
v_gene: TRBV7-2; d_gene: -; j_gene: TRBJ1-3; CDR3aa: CASSRRGGTGNTIYF
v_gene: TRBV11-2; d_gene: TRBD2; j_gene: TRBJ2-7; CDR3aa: CASSLSASGGSYEQYF
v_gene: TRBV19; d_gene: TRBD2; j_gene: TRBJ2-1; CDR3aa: CASSRTSFNFDEQFF
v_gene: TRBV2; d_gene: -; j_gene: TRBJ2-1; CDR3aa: CASSLGGAGAPQFF
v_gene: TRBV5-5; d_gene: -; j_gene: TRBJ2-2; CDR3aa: CASRGQVNTGELFF
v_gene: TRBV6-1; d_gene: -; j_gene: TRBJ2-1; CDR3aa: CASSEALQGRDEQFF
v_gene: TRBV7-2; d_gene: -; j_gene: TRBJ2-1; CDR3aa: CASSLAFSATSYNEQFF
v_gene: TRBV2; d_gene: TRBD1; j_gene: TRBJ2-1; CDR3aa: CANPRDRGPYNEQFF
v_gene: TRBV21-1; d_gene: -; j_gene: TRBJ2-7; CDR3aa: CASSKVTYEQYF
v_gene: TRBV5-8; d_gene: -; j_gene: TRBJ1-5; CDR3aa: CASSLDGGGQPQHF
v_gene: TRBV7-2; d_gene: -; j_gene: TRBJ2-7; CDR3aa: CASSRGGPGTAYEQYF
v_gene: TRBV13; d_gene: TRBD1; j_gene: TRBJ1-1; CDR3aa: CASSQTGPAFF